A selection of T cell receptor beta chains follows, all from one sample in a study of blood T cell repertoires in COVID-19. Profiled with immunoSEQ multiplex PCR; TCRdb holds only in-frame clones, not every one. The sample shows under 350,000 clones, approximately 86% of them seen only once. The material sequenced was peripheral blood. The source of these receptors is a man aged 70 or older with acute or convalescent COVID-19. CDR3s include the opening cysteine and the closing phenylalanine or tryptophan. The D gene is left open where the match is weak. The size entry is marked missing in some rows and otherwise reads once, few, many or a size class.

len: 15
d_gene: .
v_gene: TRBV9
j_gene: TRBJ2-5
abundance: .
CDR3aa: CASSVDRGVRETQYF
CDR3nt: TGTGCCAGCAGCGTAGATCGGGGAGTAAGGGAGACCCAGTACTTC

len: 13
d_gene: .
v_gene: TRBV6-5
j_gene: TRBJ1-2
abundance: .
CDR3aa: CASSPQGISGYTF
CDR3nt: TGTGCCAGCAGTCCACAGGGAATAAGTGGCTACACCTTC

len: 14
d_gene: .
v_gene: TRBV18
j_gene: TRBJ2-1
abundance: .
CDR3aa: CASSLRQGYNEQFF
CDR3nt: TGTGCCAGCTCACTGAGGCAAGGCTACAATGAGCAGTTCTTC

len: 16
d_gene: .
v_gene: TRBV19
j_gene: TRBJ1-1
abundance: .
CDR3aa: CASSSPSGTPNTEAFF
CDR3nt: TGTGCCAGTAGTTCCCCCTCTGGGACACCGAACACTGAAGCTTTCTTT

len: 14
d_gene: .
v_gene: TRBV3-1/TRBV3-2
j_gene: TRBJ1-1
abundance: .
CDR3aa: CASSHAVASPEAFF
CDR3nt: TGTGCCAGCAGCCATGCCGTGGCTAGTCCTGAAGCTTTCTTT

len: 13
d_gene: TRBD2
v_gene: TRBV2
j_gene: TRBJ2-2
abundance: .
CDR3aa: CASSGTRVGELFF
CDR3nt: TGTGCCAGCAGCGGGACTAGGGTCGGGGAGCTGTTTTTT

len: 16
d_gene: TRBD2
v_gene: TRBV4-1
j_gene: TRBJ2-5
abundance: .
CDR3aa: CASSQVAGEDGETQYF
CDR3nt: TGCGCCAGCAGCCAAGTAGCGGGAGAGGACGGAGAGACCCAGTACTTC

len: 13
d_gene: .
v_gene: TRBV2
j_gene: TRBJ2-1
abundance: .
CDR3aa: CASSTGQWFEQFF
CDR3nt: TGTGCCAGCAGTACAGGGCAGTGGTTTGAGCAGTTCTTC

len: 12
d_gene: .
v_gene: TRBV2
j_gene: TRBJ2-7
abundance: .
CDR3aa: CASSDQGYEQYF
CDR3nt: TGTGCCAGCAGTGATCAGGGGTACGAGCAGTACTTC

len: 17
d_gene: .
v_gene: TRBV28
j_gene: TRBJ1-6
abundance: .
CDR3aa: CASSQGTGSSYNSPLHF
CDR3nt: TGTGCCAGCAGCCAAGGTACAGGGAGCTCCTATAATTCACCCCTCCACTTT

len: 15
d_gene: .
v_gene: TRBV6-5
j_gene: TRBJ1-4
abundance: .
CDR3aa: CASSSQGTRGGKLFF
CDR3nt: TGTGCCAGCAGCTCACAGGGAACTAGAGGGGGAAAACTGTTTTTT

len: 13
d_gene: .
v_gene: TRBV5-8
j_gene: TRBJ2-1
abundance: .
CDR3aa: CASSFSGFNEQFF
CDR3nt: TGTGCCAGCAGCTTTTCAGGGTTCAATGAGCAGTTCTTC

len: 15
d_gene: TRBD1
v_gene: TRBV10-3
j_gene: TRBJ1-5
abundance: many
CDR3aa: CAISESGQPNQPQHF
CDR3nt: TGTGCCATCAGTGAGTCGGGACAGCCTAATCAGCCCCAGCATTTT

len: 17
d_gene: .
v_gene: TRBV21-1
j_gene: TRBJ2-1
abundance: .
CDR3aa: CASSKVGGQGPHDEQFF
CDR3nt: TGTGCCAGCAGCAAAGTGGGGGGGCAGGGGCCACATGATGAGCAGTTCTTC

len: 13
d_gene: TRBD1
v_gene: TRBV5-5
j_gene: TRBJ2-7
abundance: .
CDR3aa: CASSLDRGDEQYF
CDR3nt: TGTGCCAGCAGCTTGGACAGGGGGGATGAGCAGTACTTC

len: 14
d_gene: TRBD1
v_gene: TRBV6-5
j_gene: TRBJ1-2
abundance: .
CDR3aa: CASRQNRGQYGYTF
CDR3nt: TGTGCCAGCAGGCAGAACAGGGGGCAATATGGCTACACCTTC

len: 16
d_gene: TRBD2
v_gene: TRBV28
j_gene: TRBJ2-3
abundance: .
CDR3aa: CASSLSSGGLTDTQYF
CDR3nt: TGTGCCAGCAGTTTATCTAGCGGGGGCCTCACAGATACGCAGTATTTT

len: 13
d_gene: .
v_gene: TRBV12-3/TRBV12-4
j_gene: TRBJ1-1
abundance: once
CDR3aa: CASGFTGNTEAFF
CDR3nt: TGTGCCAGCGGGTTCACAGGGAACACTGAAGCTTTCTTT

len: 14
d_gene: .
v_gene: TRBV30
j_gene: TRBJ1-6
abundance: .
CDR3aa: CAWNSGQVNSPLHF
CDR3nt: TGTGCCTGGAATAGTGGGCAGGTCAACTCACCCCTCCACTTT

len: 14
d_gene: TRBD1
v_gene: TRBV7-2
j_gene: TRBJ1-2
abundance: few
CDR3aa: CASRDGTANYGYTF
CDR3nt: TGTGCCAGCAGGGACGGGACAGCTAACTATGGCTACACCTTC

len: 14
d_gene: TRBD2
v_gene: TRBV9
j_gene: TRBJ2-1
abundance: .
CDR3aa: CASSVEVAGDEQFF
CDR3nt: TGTGCCAGCAGCGTAGAGGTAGCGGGGGATGAGCAGTTCTTC

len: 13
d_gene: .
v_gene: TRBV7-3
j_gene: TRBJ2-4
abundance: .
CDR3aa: CASSPRGENIQYF
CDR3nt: TGTGCCAGCAGCCCCAGGGGGGAAAACATTCAGTACTTC

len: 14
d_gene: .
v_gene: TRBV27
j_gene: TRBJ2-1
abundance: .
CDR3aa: CASSPRGGGTEQFF
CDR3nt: TGTGCCAGCAGTCCCAGAGGGGGGGGCACTGAGCAGTTCTTC

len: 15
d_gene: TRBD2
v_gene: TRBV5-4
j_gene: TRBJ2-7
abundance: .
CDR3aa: CASSSRTSGGREQYF
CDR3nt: TGTGCCAGCAGCTCTAGGACTAGCGGGGGTCGCGAGCAGTACTTC

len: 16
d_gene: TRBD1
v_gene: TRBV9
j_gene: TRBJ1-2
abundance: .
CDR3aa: CASSTEAGQGPGGYTF
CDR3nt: TGTGCCAGCAGCACTGAAGCCGGACAGGGGCCTGGTGGCTACACCTTC

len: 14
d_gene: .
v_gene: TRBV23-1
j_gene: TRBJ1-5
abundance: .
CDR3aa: CASSTHRVHQPQHF
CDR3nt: TGCGCCAGCAGTACCCACAGGGTTCATCAGCCCCAGCATTTT

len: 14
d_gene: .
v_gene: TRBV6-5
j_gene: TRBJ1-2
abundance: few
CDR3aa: CASSFSGKGDGYTF
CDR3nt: TGTGCCAGCAGTTTCTCTGGGAAGGGGGATGGCTACACCTTC

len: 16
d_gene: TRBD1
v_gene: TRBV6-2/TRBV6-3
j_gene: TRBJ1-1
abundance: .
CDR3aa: CASSRPGTGRVTEAFF
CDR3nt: TGTGCCAGCAGCCGACCCGGGACAGGGAGGGTCACTGAAGCTTTCTTT

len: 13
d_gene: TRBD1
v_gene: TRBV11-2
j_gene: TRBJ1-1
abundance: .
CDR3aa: CASSWTGGPRAFF
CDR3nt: TGTGCCAGCAGCTGGACAGGGGGCCCGAGAGCTTTCTTT

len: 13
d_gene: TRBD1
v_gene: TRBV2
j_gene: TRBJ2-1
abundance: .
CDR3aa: CATGQGPNNEQFF
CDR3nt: TGTGCCACCGGACAGGGACCCAACAATGAGCAGTTCTTC

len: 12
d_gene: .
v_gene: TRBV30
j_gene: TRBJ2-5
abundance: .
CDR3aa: CAWRAHQETQYF
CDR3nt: TGTGCCTGGAGAGCCCACCAAGAGACCCAGTACTTC

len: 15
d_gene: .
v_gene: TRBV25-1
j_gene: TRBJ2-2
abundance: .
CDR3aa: CASSGSALPTGELFF
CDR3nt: TGTGCCAGCAGTGGCTCAGCGTTACCAACCGGGGAGCTGTTTTTT

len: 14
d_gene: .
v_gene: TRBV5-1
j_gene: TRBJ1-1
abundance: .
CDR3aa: CASSFQGGDTEAFF
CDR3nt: TGCGCCAGCAGCTTTCAGGGAGGGGACACTGAAGCTTTCTTT

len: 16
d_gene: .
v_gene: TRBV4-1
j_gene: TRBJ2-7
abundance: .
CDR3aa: CASSRAAGANRYEQYF
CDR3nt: TGCGCCAGCAGCCGCGCCGCGGGGGCCAATCGTTACGAGCAGTACTTC

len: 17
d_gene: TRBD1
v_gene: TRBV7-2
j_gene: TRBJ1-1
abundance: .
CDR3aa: CASSSPGTGGAYTEAFF
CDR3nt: TGTGCCAGCAGCTCCCCTGGGACAGGGGGCGCTTACACTGAAGCTTTCTTT

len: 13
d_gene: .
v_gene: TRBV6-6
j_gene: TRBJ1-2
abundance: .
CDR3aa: CASREQGSYGYTF
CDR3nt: TGTGCCAGCAGAGAACAGGGAAGCTATGGCTACACCTTC

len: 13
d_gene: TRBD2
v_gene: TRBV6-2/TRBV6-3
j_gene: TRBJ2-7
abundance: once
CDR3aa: CASSRTRLAGDDF
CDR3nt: TGTGCCAGCAGTCGTACTCGACTAGCGGGAGACGACTTC

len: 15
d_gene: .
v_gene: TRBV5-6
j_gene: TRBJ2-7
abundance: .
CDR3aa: CASSTFRGGDYEQYF
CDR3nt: TGTGCCAGCAGCACCTTCAGGGGAGGGGACTACGAGCAGTACTTC

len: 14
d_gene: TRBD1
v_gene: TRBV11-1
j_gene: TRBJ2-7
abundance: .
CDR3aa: CASSLTQGVYEQYF
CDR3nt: TGTGCCAGCAGCTTGACACAGGGGGTTTACGAGCAGTACTTC

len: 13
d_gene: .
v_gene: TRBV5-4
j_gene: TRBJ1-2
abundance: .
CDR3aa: CASSVDSNYGYTF
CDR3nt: TGTGCCAGCAGCGTAGACTCTAACTATGGCTACACCTTC

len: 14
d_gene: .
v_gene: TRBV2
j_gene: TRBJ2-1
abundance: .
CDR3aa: CASSGKSSYNEQFF
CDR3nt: TGTGCCAGCAGCGGGAAATCGTCCTACAATGAGCAGTTCTTC

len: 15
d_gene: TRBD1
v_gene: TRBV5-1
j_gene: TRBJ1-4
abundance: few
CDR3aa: CASSLQGASGEKLFF
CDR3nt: TGCGCCAGCAGCTTGCAGGGGGCGTCTGGTGAAAAACTGTTTTTT

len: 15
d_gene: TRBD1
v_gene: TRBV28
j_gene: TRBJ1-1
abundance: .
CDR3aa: CASSFPQGARTEAFF
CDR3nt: TGTGCCAGCAGTTTCCCCCAGGGGGCCCGGACTGAAGCTTTCTTT

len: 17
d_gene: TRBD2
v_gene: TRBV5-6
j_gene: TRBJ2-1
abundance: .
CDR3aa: CASSLDSGSSSYNEQFF
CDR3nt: TGTGCCAGCAGCTTGGACAGCGGGAGTAGCTCCTACAATGAGCAGTTCTTC